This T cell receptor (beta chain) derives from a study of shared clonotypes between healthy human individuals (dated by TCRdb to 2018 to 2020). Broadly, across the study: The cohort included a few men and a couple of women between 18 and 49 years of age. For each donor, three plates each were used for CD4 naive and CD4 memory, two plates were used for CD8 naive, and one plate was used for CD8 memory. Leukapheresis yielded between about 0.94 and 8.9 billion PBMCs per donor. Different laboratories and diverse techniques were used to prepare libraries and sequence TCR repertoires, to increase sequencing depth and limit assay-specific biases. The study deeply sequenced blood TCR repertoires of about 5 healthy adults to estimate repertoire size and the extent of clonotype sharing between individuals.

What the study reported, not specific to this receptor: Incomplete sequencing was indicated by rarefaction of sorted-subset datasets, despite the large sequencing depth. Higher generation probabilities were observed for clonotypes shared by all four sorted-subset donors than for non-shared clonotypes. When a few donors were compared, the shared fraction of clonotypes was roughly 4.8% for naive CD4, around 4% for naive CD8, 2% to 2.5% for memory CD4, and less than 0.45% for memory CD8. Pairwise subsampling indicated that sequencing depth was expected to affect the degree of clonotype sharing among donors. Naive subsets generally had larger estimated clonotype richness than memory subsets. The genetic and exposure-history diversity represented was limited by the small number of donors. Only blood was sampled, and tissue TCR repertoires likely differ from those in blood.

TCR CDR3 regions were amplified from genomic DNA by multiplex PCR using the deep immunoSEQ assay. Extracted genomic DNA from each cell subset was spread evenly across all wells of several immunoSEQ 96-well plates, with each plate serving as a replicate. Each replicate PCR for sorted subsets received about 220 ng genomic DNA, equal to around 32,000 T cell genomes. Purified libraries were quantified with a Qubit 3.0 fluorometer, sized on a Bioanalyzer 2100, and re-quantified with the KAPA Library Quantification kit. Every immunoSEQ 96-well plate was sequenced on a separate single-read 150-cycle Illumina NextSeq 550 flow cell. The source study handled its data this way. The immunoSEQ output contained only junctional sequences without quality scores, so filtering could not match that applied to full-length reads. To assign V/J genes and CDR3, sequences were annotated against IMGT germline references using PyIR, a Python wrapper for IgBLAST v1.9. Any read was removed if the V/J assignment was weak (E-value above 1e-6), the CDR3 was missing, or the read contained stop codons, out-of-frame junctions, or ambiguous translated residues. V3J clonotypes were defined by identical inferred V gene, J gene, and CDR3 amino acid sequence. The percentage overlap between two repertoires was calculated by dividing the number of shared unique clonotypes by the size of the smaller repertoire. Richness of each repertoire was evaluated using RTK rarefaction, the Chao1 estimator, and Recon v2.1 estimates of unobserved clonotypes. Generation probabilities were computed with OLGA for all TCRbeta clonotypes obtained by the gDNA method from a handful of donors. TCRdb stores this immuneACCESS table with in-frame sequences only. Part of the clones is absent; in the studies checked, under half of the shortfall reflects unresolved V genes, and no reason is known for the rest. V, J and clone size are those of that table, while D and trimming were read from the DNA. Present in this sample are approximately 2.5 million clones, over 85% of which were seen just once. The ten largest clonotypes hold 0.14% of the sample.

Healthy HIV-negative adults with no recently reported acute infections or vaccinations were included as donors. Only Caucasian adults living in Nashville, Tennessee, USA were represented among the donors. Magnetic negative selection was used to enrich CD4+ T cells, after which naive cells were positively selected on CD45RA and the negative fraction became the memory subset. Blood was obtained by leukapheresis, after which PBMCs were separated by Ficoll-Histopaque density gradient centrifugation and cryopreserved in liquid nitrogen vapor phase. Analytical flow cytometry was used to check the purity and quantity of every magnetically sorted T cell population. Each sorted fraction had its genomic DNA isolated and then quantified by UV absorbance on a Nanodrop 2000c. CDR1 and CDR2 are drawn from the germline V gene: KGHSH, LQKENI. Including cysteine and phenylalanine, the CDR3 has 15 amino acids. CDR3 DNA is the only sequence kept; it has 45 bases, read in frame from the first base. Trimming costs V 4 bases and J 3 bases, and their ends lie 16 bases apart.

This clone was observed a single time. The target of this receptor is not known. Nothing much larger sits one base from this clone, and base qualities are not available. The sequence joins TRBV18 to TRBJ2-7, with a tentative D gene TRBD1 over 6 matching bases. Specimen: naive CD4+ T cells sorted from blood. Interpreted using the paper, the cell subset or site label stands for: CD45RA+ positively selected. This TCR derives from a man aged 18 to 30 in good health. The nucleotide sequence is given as TGTGCCAGCTCACGATCCCGGGGACAAATCTACGAGCAGTACTTC. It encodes CASSRSRGQIYEQYF.